These 18 T cell receptor beta chains came from one sample sequenced in a study of blood T cell repertoires in COVID-19. Libraries were prepared by immunoSEQ multiplex PCR; TCRdb keeps only in-frame clonotypes and omits some of them. The table includes under 350,000 clones, around 83% detected once. The source material was peripheral blood. The receptors were sampled from a man in his late teens or twenties with active or convalescent COVID-19.

The V call is TRBV21-1, the J call TRBJ2-1; the table's D call, TRBD1, has no DNA check behind it. TRBV21-1 is a listed pseudogene. There are 16 residues in the CDR3. The CDR3 sequence is CASSKAEDREMNEQFF. CDR3 DNA sequence: TGTGCCAGCAGCAAAGCCGAGGACAGGGAAATGAATGAGCAGTTCTTC.

The chain has TRBV28 and TRBJ2-7; possible D gene TRBD1, 6 bases. With 4 bases removed from V and 9 bases from J, the gap between germline ends came to 16 bases. The CDR3 covers 13 residues. Germline lookup yields CDR1 MDHEN and CDR2 SYDVKM. CDR3 coding DNA: TGTGCCAGCAGTTCCGGGACACGGAATGGGCAGTACTTC. Protein sequence: CASSSGTRNGQYF.

The V gene is TRBV5-1, the J gene TRBJ1-2; 7 nucleotides align to TRBD1. CDR3 length equals 13 residues. Germline CDR1 is SGHRS and CDR2 is YFSETQ. V gave up 3 bases and J gave up 6 bases; unmatched junction bases: 5. CDR3 amino acids: CASSSQGLDGYTF. CDR3 nucleotides: TGCGCCAGCAGCTCACAGGGGCTGGATGGCTACACCTTC.

The rearrangement links TRBV29-1 to TRBJ1-2; TRBD1 agrees at 7 bases. The CDR3 consists of 13 residues. Germline CDR1 and CDR2: SQVTM and ANQGSEA. With 6 bases clipped from V and 5 bases from J, the junction kept 9 bases outside the gene matches. CDR3 nucleotides: TGCAGCGTCGATGACAGGGTAGGGTATGGCTACACCTTC. Its protein is CSVDDRVGYGYTF.

The CDR3: CASSILGRGSAYEQYF. CDR3 nucleotides: TGTGCCAGTAGTATCCTGGGAAGGGGTTCGGCCTACGAGCAGTACTTC. The chain couples TRBV19 to TRBJ2-7; D perhaps matches TRBD1 (5 bases). CDR3 length: 16 amino acids. The V end lost 3 bases, the J end lost 2 bases, and 17 bases lay between the germline ends. Germline V lookup: CDR1 LNHDA, CDR2 SQIVND (reference sequence).

This rearrangement joins TRBV19 to TRBJ2-1; the match to TRBD2 covers 12 bases. Trimming at V came to 5 bases and at J to 2 bases, leaving 10 bases not matched to a gene. Germline CDR1 reads LNHDA; CDR2 reads SQIVND (reference sequence). The CDR3 totals 18 residues. This chain's CDR3 is CASSVASGGAGPYNEQFF. CDR3 coding DNA: TGTGCCAGTAGTGTGGCTAGCGGGGGGGCCGGTCCCTACAATGAGCAGTTCTTC.

This clone came up once. The CDR3 sequence: CASSRLGATSTEAFF. The DNA for the CDR3 is TGTGCCAGCAGCCGACTGGGGGCTACCAGCACTGAAGCTTTCTTT. The chain couples TRBV5-6 to TRBJ1-1; possibly TRBD1 for D (6 bases). Trimming cost V 4 bases and J 4 bases, with 17 bases left between them. Germline V gene lookup returns CDR1 SGHDT and CDR2 YYEEEE. The CDR3 runs 15 residues.

A single count supports this clone. The chain has TRBV12-3 or TRBV12-4 and TRBJ1-2; possible D gene TRBD1, 5 bases. The CDR3 has 12 amino acids. V lost 4 bases and J lost 10, with 13 bases in between. The CDR3 region is CASSSGSGFYTF. Written as DNA, the CDR3 is TGTGCCAGCAGTTCTGGATCAGGGTTCTACACCTTC.

The CDR3 region has the DNA TGTGCCAGCAGTACCCCCCGGACAGGGTCGAACGAGCAGTACTTC. This encodes CASSTPRTGSNEQYF. The V call is TRBV27, the J call TRBJ2-7, with 8 bases identical to TRBD1. V was pared by 5 bases and J by 5 bases, with 11 bases of the junction left unmatched. The CDR3 length is 15 residues. Germline V gene lookup returns CDR1 MNHEY and CDR2 SMNVEV (reference sequence).

This clone was picked up a small number of times. This chain links TRBV18 with TRBJ1-2, with 7 positions matching TRBD1. Germline V gives CDR1 KGHSH, CDR2 LQKENI. Germline trimming cut 3 bases from V and 5 bases from J; bases unmatched to any gene: 3. The CDR3 is made up of 13 amino acids. The CDR3 protein is CASSPDREYGYTF. Written as DNA, the CDR3 is TGTGCCAGCTCACCTGACAGGGAATATGGCTACACCTTC.

The chain is built from TRBV5-1 and TRBJ1-1; no definite D call. Germline V gene data show CDR1 as SGHRS and CDR2 as YFSETQ. The CDR3 loop spans 15 amino acids. Trimming took 0 bases from V and 1 from J, leaving 10 bases between them. The CDR3 region has the DNA TGCGCCAGCAGCTTGGTACCAGTCAAGAACACTGAAGCTTTCTTT. It encodes CASSLVPVKNTEAFF.

The chain has TRBV24-1 and TRBJ1-6, with D possibly matching TRBD1 (5 bases). The CDR3 runs to 14 residues. Germline V CDR1 and CDR2: KGHDR, SFDVKD. Deletions cut 4 bases from V and 6 bases from J, with 9 bases between. The CDR3 coding sequence is TGTGCCACCAGTGACCGACAGTTTAATTCACCCCTCCACTTT. Encoded protein: CATSDRQFNSPLHF.

This chain links TRBV20-1 with TRBJ2-7; 12 bases fit TRBD2. Germline V CDR1 and CDR2: DFQATT, SNEGSKA (reference sequence). The CDR3 extends over 11 amino acids. With 6 bases clipped from V and 6 bases from J, the junction kept 0 bases outside the gene matches. Here the CDR3 reads CSAGLAGEQYF. DNA of the CDR3: TGCAGTGCGGGACTAGCGGGCGAGCAGTACTTC.

The sample holds a few counts of this clone. V gene TRBV7-2 combines with J gene TRBJ2-5; TRBD2 matches at 8 bases. The CDR3 totals 15 residues. Looked up from germline, CDR1 is SGHTA and CDR2 is FQGNSA. The trim removed 1 base at V and 0 bases at J, leaving 1 base unmatched. The CDR3 region is CASSLVAGYQETQYF. CDR3 DNA sequence: TGTGCCAGCAGCTTAGTAGCGGGGTACCAAGAGACCCAGTACTTC.

The gene calls are TRBV7-2 and TRBJ1-6, with D perhaps matching TRBD1 (6 bases). Germline V gives CDR1 SGHTA, CDR2 FQGNSA. The CDR3 runs to 16 residues. Trimming shortened V by 5 bases and J by 7 bases, and 18 bases separated the two germline ends. CDR3 DNA sequence: TGTGCCAGCAGCAAAGCTCCGGGACAAGTAAATTCACCCCTCCACTTT. It yields the protein CASSKAPGQVNSPLHF.

This chain joins TRBV11-2 and TRBJ1-4; D uncertain. CDR1 and CDR2 (germline): SGHAT, FQNNGV. Deletions cut 2 bases from V and 3 bases from J, with 13 bases between. CDR3 length: 16 residues. CDR3 DNA: TGTGCCAGCAGCTTAACCCCCACAGCTCCTAATGAAAAACTGTTTTTT. This translates into CASSLTPTAPNEKLFF.

J is TRBJ2-7 and V is TRBV5-1; D is ambiguous. The CDR3 consists of 15 residues. V lost 1 base, J lost 2 bases, and 13 bases lay in between. Germline loops: CDR1 SGHRS, CDR2 YFSETQ. The CDR3 region has the DNA TGCGCCAGCAGCTTGCAGGTCGCAGCCACCTACGAGCAGTACTTC. Residues: CASSLQVAATYEQYF.

The V gene is TRBV28, the J gene TRBJ2-2; D ambiguous. The CDR3 totals 15 residues. Trimming shortened V by 2 bases and J by 8 bases, and 15 bases separated the two germline ends. Germline CDR1 is MDHEN and CDR2 is SYDVKM. CDR3 coding DNA: TGTGCCAGCAGTTTACGCGGCGGAGTTTTGGGGGAGCTGTTTTTT. It yields the protein CASSLRGGVLGELFF.